This T cell receptor beta chain was profiled in a study of control samples from healthy donors and cancer patients. Measured with immunoSEQ multiplex PCR; TCRdb has only the in-frame clones, and not every one. Among roughly 130,000 clones, about 93% were seen once, and the ten largest hold about 2.5%. The germline CDR1 and CDR2 sequences are MGHDK and SYGVNS. V dropped 3 bases and J dropped 3 bases, with 12 bases sitting between them. This CDR3 region has 14 residues. The V gene is TRBV25-1, the J gene TRBJ2-7, with D possibly TRBD1 on 5 matching bases. This clonotype was obtained from a man aged 18 to 29 in good health. The source material was blood. Here the CDR3 DNA reads TGTGCCAGCAGTGATCGCCAAGGGGTCTACGAGCAGTACTTC. Its protein product is CASSDRQGVYEQYF.